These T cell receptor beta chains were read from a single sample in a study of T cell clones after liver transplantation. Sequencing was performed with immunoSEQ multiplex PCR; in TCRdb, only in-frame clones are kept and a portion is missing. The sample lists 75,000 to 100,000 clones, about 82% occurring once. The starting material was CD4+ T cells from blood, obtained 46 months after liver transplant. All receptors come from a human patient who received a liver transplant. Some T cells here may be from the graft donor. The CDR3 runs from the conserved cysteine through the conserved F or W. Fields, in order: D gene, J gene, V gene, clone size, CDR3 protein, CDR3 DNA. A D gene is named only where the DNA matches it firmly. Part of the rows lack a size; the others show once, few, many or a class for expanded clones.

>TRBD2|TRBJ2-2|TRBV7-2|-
CASSLLRGRAATGELFF
TGTGCCAGCAGCCTCCTGCGCGGGAGGGCCGCGACCGGGGAGCTGTTTTTT
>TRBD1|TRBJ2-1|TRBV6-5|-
CASSSNRGPYNEQFF
TGTGCCAGCAGTTCAAACAGGGGCCCCTACAATGAGCAGTTCTTC
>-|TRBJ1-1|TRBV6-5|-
CASSSEGIGNTEAFF
TGTGCCAGCAGTTCCGAGGGGATCGGGAACACTGAAGCTTTCTTT
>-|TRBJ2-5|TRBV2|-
CASRLSGQETQYF
TGTGCCAGCCGGCTTAGCGGCCAAGAGACCCAGTACTTC
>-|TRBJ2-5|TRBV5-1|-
CASIDLDLETQYF
TGCGCCAGCATTGATCTTGATTTGGAGACCCAGTACTTC
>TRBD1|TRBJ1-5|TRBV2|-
CASETGRLQPQHF
TGTGCCAGCGAGACAGGGAGATTACAGCCCCAGCATTTT
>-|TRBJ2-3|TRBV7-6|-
CASSSSRSADTQYF
TGTGCCAGCAGCTCCTCTCGATCGGCAGATACGCAGTATTTT
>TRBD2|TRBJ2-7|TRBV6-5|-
CASLTGTSGTEQYF
TGTGCCAGCTTAACCGGGACTAGCGGGACCGAGCAGTACTTC
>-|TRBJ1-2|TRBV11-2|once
CASSLGQLNYGYTF
TGTGCCAGCAGCTTAGGACAGCTTAACTATGGCTACACCTTC
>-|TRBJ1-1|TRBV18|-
CASSPQSTEAFF
TGTGCCAGCTCACCCCAAAGCACTGAAGCTTTCTTT
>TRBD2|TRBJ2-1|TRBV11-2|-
CASSPRTSGTNEQFF
TGTGCCAGCAGCCCGCGGACTAGCGGGACCAATGAGCAGTTCTTC
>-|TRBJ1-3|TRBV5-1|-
CASSLDAGTGNTIYF
TGCGCCAGCAGCTTGGATGCAGGGACTGGAAACACCATATATTTT
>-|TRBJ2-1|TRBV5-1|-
CASSLTSSSYNEQFF
TGCGCCAGCAGCTTGACTAGCTCTTCCTACAATGAGCAGTTCTTC
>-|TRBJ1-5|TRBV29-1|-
CSARVGQGSPQHF
TGCAGCGCCAGAGTCGGTCAGGGGTCACCCCAGCATTTT
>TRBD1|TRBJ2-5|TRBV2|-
CASTVQGVKETQYF
TGTGCCAGCACTGTACAGGGGGTAAAAGAGACCCAGTACTTC
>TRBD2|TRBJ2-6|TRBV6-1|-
CASSVLAAISGANVLTF
TGTGCCAGCAGTGTCCTAGCGGCAATCTCTGGGGCCAACGTCCTGACTTTC